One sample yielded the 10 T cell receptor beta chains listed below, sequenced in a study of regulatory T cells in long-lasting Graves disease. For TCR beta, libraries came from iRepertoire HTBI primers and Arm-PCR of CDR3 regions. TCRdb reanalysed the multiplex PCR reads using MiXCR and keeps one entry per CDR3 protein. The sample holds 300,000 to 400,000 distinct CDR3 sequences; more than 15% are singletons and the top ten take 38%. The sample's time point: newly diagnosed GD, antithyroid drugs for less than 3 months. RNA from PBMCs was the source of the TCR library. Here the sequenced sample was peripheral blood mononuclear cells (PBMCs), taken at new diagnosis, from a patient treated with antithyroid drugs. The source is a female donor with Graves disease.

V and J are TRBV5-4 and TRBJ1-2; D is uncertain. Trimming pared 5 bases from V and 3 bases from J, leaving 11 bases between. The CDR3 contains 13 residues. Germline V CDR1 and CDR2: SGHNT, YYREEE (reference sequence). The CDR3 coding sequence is TGTGCCAGCAGGGAGGGTCGAGACTATGGCTACACCTTC. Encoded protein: CASREGRDYGYTF.

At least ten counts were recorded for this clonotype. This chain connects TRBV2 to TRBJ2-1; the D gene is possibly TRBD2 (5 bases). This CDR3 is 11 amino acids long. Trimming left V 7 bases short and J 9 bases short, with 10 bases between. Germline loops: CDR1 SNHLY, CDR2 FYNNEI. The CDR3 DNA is TGTGCCAGCAAGACCGGAGGTGAGCAGTTCTTC. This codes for CASKTGGEQFF.

The CDR3 DNA reads TGCGCCAGCAGCCAAGAAAGGGGTGCCGGGGAGCTGTTTTTT. Its protein product is CASSQERGAGELFF. The V gene is TRBV4-1, the J gene TRBJ2-2; D may be TRBD1 (5 bases). The CDR3 totals 14 residues. CDR1 is MGHRA, CDR2 YSYEKL, per germline. V was shortened by 0 bases and J by 6 bases, with 8 bases between the two germline ends.

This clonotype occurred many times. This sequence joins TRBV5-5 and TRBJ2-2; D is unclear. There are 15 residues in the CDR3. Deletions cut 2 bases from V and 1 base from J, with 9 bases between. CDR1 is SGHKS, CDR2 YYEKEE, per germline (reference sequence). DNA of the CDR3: TGTGCCAGCAGCTTAATGACGGAGAACACCGGGGAGCTGTTTTTT. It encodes CASSLMTENTGELFF.

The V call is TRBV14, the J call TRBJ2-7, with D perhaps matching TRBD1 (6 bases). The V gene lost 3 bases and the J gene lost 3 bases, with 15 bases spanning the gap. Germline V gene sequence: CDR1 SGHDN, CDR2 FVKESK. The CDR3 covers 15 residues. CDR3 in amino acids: CASSQYRTALYEQYF. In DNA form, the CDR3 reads TGTGCCAGCAGCCAGTACCGGACAGCCCTCTACGAGCAGTACTTC.

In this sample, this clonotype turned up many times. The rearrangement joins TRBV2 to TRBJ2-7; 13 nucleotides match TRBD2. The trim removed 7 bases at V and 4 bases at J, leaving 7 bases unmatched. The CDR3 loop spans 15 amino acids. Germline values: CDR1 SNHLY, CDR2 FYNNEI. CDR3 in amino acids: CASKGLAGRGYEQYF. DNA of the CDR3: TGTGCCAGCAAGGGACTAGCGGGACGAGGGTACGAGCAGTACTTC.

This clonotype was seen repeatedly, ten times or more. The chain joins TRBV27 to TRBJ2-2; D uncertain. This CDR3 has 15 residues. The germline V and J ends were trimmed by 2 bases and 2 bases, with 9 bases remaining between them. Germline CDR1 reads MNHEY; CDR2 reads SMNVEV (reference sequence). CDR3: CASSLRWDNTGELFF. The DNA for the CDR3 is TGTGCCAGCAGTTTAAGGTGGGATAACACCGGGGAGCTGTTTTTT.

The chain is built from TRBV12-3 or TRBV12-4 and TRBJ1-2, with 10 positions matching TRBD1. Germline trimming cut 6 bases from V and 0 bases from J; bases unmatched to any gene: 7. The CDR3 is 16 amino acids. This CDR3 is CASSPGQGTPNYGYTF. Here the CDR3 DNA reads TGTGCCAGCAGCCCGGGACAGGGGACCCCTAACTATGGCTACACCTTC.

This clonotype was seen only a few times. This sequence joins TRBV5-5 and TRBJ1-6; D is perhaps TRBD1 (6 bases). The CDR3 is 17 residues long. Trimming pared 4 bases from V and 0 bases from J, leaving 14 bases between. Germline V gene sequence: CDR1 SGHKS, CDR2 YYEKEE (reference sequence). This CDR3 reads CASSPGAGSSYNSPLHF. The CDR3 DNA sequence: TGTGCCAGCAGCCCGGGGGCAGGGAGCTCCTATAATTCACCCCTCCACTTT.

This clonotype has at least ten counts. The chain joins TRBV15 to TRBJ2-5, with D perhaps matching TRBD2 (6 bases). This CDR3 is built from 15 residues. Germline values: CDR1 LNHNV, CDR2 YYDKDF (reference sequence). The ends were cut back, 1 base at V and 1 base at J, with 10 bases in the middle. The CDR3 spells CATSRGGGIQETQYF. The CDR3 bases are TGTGCCACCAGCAGAGGGGGAGGTATCCAAGAGACCCAGTACTTC.